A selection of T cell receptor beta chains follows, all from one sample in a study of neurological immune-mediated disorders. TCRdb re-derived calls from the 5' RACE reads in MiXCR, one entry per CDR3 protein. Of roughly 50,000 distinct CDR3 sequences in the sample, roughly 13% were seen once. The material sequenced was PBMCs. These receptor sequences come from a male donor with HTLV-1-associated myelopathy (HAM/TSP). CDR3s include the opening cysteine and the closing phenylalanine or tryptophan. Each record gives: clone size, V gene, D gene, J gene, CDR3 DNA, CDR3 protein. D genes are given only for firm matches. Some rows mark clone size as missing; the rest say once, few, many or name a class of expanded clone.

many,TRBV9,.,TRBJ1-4,TGTGCCAGCAGCGTAGACTTCGGGACACCAACTAATGAAAAACTGTTTTTT,CASSVDFGTPTNEKLFF
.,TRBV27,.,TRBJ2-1,TGTGCCAGCAGTCTACGGGACGGCTACAATGAGCAGTTCTTC,CASSLRDGYNEQFF
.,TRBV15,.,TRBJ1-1,TGTGCCACCAGCAGAGATCGAGGGCCCCCTGGAGCTTTCTTT,CATSRDRGPPGAFF
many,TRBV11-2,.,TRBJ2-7,TGTGCCAGCAGCTTAGATGTCACCTCCTACGAGCAGTACTTC,CASSLDVTSYEQYF
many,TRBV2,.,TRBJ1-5,TGTGCCAGCACGGGACAATCCGGCAATCAGCCCCAGCATTTT,CASTGQSGNQPQHF
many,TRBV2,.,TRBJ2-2,TGTGCCAGCAGTGCCCAGGGCCTGAACACCGGGGAGCTGTTTTTT,CASSAQGLNTGELFF
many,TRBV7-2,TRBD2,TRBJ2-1,TGTGCCAGCAGCTCCACCGGGACTAGCGGGGGACTTGAGCAGTTCTTC,CASSSTGTSGGLEQFF
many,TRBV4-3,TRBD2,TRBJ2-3,TGCGCCAGCAGCCAAGGCGGGGGGGAAGATACGCAGTATTTT,CASSQGGGEDTQYF
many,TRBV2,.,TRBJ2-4,TGTGCCAGCAGTGAAAATACCAAAAACATTCAGTACTTC,CASSENTKNIQYF
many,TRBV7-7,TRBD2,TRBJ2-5,TGTGCTAGCAGCAACGTACTAGCGGGGGAAGAGACCCAGTACTTC,CASSNVLAGEETQYF
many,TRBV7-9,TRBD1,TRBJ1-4,TGTGCCAGCAGCTTAGGGCGGAACAGGGGAGTTTCTAATGAAAAACTGTTTTTT,CASSLGRNRGVSNEKLFF
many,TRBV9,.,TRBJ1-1,TGTGCCAGCAGCGTAGGACCGGGACATCAGAACACTGAAGCTTTCTTT,CASSVGPGHQNTEAFF
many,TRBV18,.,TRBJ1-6,TGTGCCAGCTCACCTCTCACTTACAGGGATACGAATTCACCCCTCCACTTT,CASSPLTYRDTNSPLHF
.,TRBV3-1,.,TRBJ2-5,TGTGCCAGCAGCCAAGATATCGGACACAGCCAAGAGACCCAGTACTTC,CASSQDIGHSQETQYF
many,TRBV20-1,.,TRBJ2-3,TGCAGTGCTAGTGAGGCAGGGGCTTCCGATACGCAGTATTTT,CSASEAGASDTQYF
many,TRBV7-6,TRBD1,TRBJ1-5,TGTGCCAGCAGCCTGGACAGGTATCAGCCCCAGCATTTT,CASSLDRYQPQHF
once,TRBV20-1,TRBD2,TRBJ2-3,TGCAGTGCCTCCAGACTAGCGGGAATAGGCACAGATACGCAGTATTTT,CSASRLAGIGTDTQYF
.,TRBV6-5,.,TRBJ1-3,TGTGCCAGCACCCCAGGGGTATCTGGAAACACCATATATTTT,CASTPGVSGNTIYF
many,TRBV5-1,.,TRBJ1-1,TGCGCCAGCAGCTTGAGGCAGGGTGACACTGAAGCTTTCTTT,CASSLRQGDTEAFF
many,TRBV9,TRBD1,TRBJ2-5,TGTGCCAGCAGCCAGTCAGGGGGCGAGACCCAGTACTTC,CASSQSGGETQYF
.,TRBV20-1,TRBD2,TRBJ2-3,TGCAGTGCAGCTAGCGGGCAACACACAGATACGCAGTATTTT,CSAASGQHTDTQYF
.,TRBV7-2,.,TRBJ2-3,TGTGCCAGCAGCTTAGTGGGGCTAGGAACAGATACGCAGTATTTT,CASSLVGLGTDTQYF
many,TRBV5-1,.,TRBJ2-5,TGCGCCAGCAGCTTGGCCTCTAGGCAGCGGGAGACCCAGTACTTC,CASSLASRQRETQYF
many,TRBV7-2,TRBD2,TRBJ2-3,TGTGCCAGCAGCCCCGCGCCGGGGGGGCCGGATACGCAGTATTTT,CASSPAPGGPDTQYF
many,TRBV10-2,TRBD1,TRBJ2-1,TGCGCCAGCAGTGAGTCGACAGGGGTGAATGAGCAGTTCTTC,CASSESTGVNEQFF
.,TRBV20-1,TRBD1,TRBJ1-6,TGCAGTGCTAGAGATCGGACAGGGAGTTCCTATAATTCACCCCTCCACTTT,CSARDRTGSSYNSPLHF